The 3 T cell receptor beta chains below come from one sample, sequenced in a study of blood T cell repertoires in COVID-19. Some clones are missing from TCRdb's copy, which holds only in-frame ones; the method was immunoSEQ multiplex PCR. The data contain about 250,000 clones, approximately 90% of them singletons. Sequencing used PBMCs or T cells enriched from blood (not recorded which). The source is a woman aged 25 to 39 with acute COVID-19.

This chain connects TRBV12-5 to TRBJ2-1; D ambiguous. The CDR3 spans 14 residues. Germline CDR1 LGHNT, CDR2 FRNRAP. Trimming removed 1 base at V and 3 bases at J, with 7 bases between. CDR3 region: CASGLGHLYNEQFF. CDR3 sequence (DNA): TGTGCTAGTGGTTTGGGACACCTCTACAATGAGCAGTTCTTC.

This clone appeared once. The chain combines TRBV5-1 with TRBJ1-1; D unresolved. Per the germline V gene, CDR1 is SGHRS and CDR2 is YFSETQ. V was cut by 4 bases and J by 3 bases, with 10 bases left in between. CDR3 length: 13 amino acids. The CDR3 spells CASSIPPDTEAFF. For the CDR3, the DNA is TGCGCCAGCAGCATCCCCCCGGACACTGAAGCTTTCTTT.

The rearrangement links TRBV13 to TRBJ2-2; possible D gene TRBD1, 6 bases. The V end was cut by 2 bases, the J end by 10 bases, with 17 bases between. There are 15 residues in the CDR3. The germline V gene has CDR1 PRHDT and CDR2 FYEKMQ (reference sequence). CDR3: CASSLSPGAKMELFF. Here the CDR3 DNA reads TGTGCCAGCAGCTTATCACCAGGGGCAAAAATGGAGCTGTTTTTT.